The 14 T cell receptor beta chains listed next were all sequenced from one sample in a study of T cells in Graves' hyperthyroidism and ophthalmopathy. Amplified TCR beta CDR3 regions came from RNA transcripts. TCR CDR3 regions were first amplified by RT-PCR with HTBI primers. Each CDR3 protein gets one entry after TCRdb re-called the multiplex PCR reads with MiXCR. This table has 500,000 to 650,000 distinct CDR3 sequences, about 45% appearing once. Sequenced input: peripheral blood or thyroid tissue (not recorded which). The origin of the receptors is an adult woman with Graves' disease, either hyperthyroidism or ophthalmopathy (not recorded which).

V is TRBV10-3 and J is TRBJ1-1; no definite D call. Trimming cost V 0 bases and J 8 bases, with 13 bases left between them. The CDR3 runs to 14 residues. Germline-derived CDR1 and CDR2 are ENHRY and SYGVKD. CDR3 sequence: CAISESTGETEAFF. The CDR3 DNA reads TGTGCCATCAGTGAGTCGACTGGGGAGACGGAAGCTTTCTTT.

This clonotype was recorded only once. V usage is TRBV29-1 and J usage is TRBJ2-7; TRBD2 matches 8 bases. The V and J ends lost 5 bases and 4 bases, in that order; junction bases with no gene match: 10. This CDR3 comprises 14 residues. CDR1 SQVTM and CDR2 ANQGSEA come from the germline V gene. The CDR3 loop is CSVPVAGTVYEQYF. In DNA form, the CDR3 reads TGCAGCGTTCCCGTAGCGGGAACAGTGTACGAGCAGTACTTC.

This clonotype has only a few counts. A read error may be the cause here, since a much bigger clone is one base away. This chain connects TRBV12-3 or TRBV12-4 to TRBJ1-6; D gene uncertain. V lost 6 bases to trimming and J lost 12 bases, with 18 bases between them. The CDR3 consists of 14 residues. CDR3 DNA sequence: TGTGCCAGCAGCCCCACAAGGGTAGAGATACCCCTCCACTTT. Its protein is CASSPTRVEIPLHF.

V usage is TRBV29-1 and J usage is TRBJ2-7, with D perhaps being TRBD1 or TRBD2 (5 bases each). The germline gives CDR1 SQVTM, CDR2 ANQGSEA. The CDR3 contains 11 residues. Trimming shortened V by 6 bases and J by 3 bases, and 9 bases separated the two germline ends. The CDR3 reads CSVRDRYEQYF. In nucleotides, the CDR3 is TGCAGCGTCAGGGACCGCTACGAGCAGTACTTC.

This clonotype was observed a few times. Given a much more abundant clone one base away, this may be a read error. CDR3 region: CASSLTDGTVNQPQHF. The CDR3 region has the DNA TGTGCCAGCAGCTTGACCGACGGGACAGTCAATCAGCCCCAGCATTTT. V gene TRBV7-3 combines with J gene TRBJ1-5; TRBD1 aligns across 7 bases. The CDR3 has 16 residues. V was clipped by 3 bases and J by 3 bases; unmatched bases: 8. Germline loops: CDR1 SGHTA, CDR2 FQGTGA.

This clonotype was picked up a small number of times. The chain carries TRBV29-1 and TRBJ2-3; D remains ambiguous. CDR1 is SQVTM and CDR2 is ANQGSEA in the germline V gene. V shed 0 bases and J shed 0 bases, with 13 bases lying between them. The CDR3 has 16 amino acids. The CDR3 DNA reads as TGCAGCGTTGAAGATCGGTTCCGAGCCAGCACAGATACGCAGTATTTT. Translating it yields CSVEDRFRASTDTQYF.

This clonotype has a count of ten or more. The chain recombines TRBV14 with TRBJ1-4, with D tentatively TRBD1 (5 bases). V was cut by 0 bases and J by 6 bases, with 32 bases left in between. This CDR3 comprises 22 residues. Germline CDR1 and CDR2: SGHDN and FVKESK. CDR3 region: CASSQERGVEGFFAWKHEKLFF. The CDR3 region has the DNA TGTGCCAGCAGCCAAGAAAGAGGGGTCGAGGGGTTTTTCGCCTGGAAGCATGAAAAACTGTTTTTT.

This clonotype was counted once. The rearrangement joins TRBV5-1 to TRBJ1-1; no reliable D call. Trimming took 0 bases from V and 1 from J, leaving 7 bases between them. Per the germline V gene, CDR1 is SGHRS and CDR2 is YFSETQ. The CDR3 runs to 14 residues. Here the CDR3 reads CASSLVGKNTEAFF. The CDR3 bases are TGCGCCAGCAGCTTGGTCGGGAAGAACACTGAAGCTTTCTTT.

This chain joins TRBV7-2 and TRBJ2-7; tentatively, D is TRBD1 (6 bases). Germline values: CDR1 SGHTA, CDR2 FQGNSA. Deletions cut 5 bases from V and 3 bases from J, with 11 bases between. The CDR3 has 13 residues. This CDR3 reads CASSHEDSYEQYF. DNA of the CDR3: TGTGCCAGCAGCCATGAGGACAGCTACGAGCAGTACTTC. Using reference TRBV7-2 and TRBJ2-7 for the parts outside the CDR3, the full variable domain is GAGVSQSPSNKVTEKGKDVELRCDPISGHTALYWYRQSLGQGLEFLIYFQGNSAPDKSGLPSDRFSAERTGGSVSTLTIQRTQQEDSAVYLCASSHEDSYEQYFGPGTRLTVT.

J is TRBJ1-3 and V is TRBV5-1; 7 nucleotides agree with TRBD1. CDR1 is SGHRS, CDR2 YFSETQ, per germline. The V gene end was trimmed by 2 bases and the J gene end by 6 bases; junction bases not matched to a gene: 5. The CDR3 extends over 14 amino acids. CDR3: CASSFDRAANTIYF. The CDR3 bases are TGCGCCAGCAGCTTCGACAGGGCCGCAAACACCATATATTTT.

Concerning this clonotype itself: The germline gene is not matched at one end of the junction; a read error may be the cause. This chain uses TRBV15 with TRBJ1-1; the match to TRBD1 covers 8 bases. The V gene's germline CDR1 is LNHNV and CDR2 YYDKDF (reference sequence). CDR3 size: 15 residues. CDR3 DNA sequence: TGTGCCGCCAGCAGCCTCGGACAGGGTCACACTGAAGCTTTCTTT. This encodes CAASSLGQGHTEAFF.

The chain links TRBV20-1 to TRBJ1-1, with D hard to call. Germline V lookup: CDR1 DFQATT, CDR2 SNEGSKA (reference sequence). V shed 5 bases and J shed 1 base, with 11 bases lying between them. This CDR3 has 13 residues. DNA of the CDR3: TGCAGTGCTGAAGGAGGTCCGAACACTGAAGCTTTCTTT. Protein sequence: CSAEGGPNTEAFF.

The chain carries TRBV6-5 and TRBJ1-5; maybe TRBD1 (5 bases). This CDR3 contains 16 residues. CDR1 is MNHEY and CDR2 is SVGAGI in the germline V gene. The ends were cut back, 6 bases at V and 3 bases at J, with 18 bases in the middle. The CDR3 protein is CASSRRGPSFNQPQHF. The CDR3 coding sequence is TGTGCCAGCAGCCGTAGGGGACCCTCCTTCAATCAGCCCCAGCATTTT.

This clonotype was detected a few times. V usage is TRBV20-1 and J usage is TRBJ1-1; 7 bases map to TRBD1. The CDR3 length is 14 residues. Trimming removed 8 bases from V and 5 bases from J; junction bases left unmatched: 14. Germline loops: CDR1 DFQATT, CDR2 SNEGSKA (reference sequence). The chain's CDR3 is CSLASHRGRTEAFF. In nucleotides, the CDR3 is TGCAGTCTAGCGTCCCACAGGGGAAGAACTGAAGCTTTCTTT.